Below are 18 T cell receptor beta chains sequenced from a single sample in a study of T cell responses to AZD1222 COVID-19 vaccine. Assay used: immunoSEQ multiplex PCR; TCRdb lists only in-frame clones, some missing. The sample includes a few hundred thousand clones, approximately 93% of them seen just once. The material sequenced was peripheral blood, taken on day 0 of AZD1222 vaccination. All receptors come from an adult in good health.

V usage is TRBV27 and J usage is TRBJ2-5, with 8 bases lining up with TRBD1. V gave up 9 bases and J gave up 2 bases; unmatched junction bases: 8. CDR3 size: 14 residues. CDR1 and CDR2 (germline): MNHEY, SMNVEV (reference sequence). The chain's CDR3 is CASGQGSGQETQYF. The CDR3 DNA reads TGTGCCAGTGGACAGGGTTCGGGGCAAGAGACCCAGTACTTC.

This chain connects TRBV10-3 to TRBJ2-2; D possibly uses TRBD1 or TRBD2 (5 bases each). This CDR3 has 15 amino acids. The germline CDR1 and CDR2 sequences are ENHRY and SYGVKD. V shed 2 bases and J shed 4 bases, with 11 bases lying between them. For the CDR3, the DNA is TGTGCCATCAGTGAGCGGGGACGCTTCACCGGGGAGCTGTTTTTT. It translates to CAISERGRFTGELFF.

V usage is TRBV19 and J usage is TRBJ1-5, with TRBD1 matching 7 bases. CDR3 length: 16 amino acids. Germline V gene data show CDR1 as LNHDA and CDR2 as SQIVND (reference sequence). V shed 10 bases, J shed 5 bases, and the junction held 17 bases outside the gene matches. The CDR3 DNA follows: TGTGCCACAAAATCCATTGCAGGGGGTAGGGATCAGCCCCAGCATTTT. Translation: CATKSIAGGRDQPQHF.

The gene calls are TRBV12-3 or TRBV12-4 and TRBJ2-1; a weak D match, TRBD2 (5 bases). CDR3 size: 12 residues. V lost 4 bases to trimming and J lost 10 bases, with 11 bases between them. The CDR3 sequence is CASSSAGREQFF. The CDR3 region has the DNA TGTGCCAGCAGTTCCGCTGGGAGAGAGCAGTTCTTC.

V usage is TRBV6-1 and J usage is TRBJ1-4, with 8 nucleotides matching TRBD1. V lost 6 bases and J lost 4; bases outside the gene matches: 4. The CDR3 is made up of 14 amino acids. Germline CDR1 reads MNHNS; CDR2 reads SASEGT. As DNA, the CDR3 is TGTGCCAGCAGATGGACAGGGCTTAATGAAAAACTGTTTTTT. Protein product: CASRWTGLNEKLFF.

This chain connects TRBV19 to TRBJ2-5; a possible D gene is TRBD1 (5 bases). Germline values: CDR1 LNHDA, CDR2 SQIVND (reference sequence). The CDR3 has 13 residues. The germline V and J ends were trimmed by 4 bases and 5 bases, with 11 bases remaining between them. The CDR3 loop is CASSTTAQETQYF. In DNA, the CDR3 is TGTGCCAGTAGTACGACAGCTCAGGAGACCCAGTACTTC.

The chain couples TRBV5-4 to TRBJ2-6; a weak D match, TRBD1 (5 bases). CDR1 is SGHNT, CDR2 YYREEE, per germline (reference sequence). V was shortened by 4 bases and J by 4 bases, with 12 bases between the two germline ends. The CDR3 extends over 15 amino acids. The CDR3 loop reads CASSPGLPGANVLTF. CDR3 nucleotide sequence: TGTGCCAGCAGCCCAGGGCTACCCGGGGCCAACGTCCTGACTTTC.

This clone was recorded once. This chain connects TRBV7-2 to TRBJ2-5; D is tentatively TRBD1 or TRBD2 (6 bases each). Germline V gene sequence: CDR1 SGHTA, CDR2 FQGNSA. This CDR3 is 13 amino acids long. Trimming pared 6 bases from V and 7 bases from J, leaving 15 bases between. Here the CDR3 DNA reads TGTGCCAGCAGTTACAAGGGGGGAGGGACCCAGTACTTC. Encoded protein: CASSYKGGGTQYF.

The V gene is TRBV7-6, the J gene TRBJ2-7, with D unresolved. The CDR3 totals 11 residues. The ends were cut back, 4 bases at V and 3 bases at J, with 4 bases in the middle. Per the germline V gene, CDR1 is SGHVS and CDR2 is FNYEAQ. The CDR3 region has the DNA TGTGCCAGCAGCTCGGACTACGAGCAGTACTTC. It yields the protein CASSSDYEQYF. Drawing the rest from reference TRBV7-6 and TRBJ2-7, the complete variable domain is GAGVSQSPRYKVTKRGQDVALRCDPISGHVSLYWYRQALGQGPEFLTYFNYEAQQDKSGLPNDRFSAERPEGSISTLTIQRTEQRDSAMYRCASSSDYEQYFGPGTRLTVT.

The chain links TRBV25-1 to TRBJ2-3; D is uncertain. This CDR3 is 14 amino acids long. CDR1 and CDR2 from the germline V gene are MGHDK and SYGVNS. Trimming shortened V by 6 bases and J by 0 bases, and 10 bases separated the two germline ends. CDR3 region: CASSVVGSTDTQYF. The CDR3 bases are TGTGCCAGCAGCGTTGTTGGCAGCACAGATACGCAGTATTTT.

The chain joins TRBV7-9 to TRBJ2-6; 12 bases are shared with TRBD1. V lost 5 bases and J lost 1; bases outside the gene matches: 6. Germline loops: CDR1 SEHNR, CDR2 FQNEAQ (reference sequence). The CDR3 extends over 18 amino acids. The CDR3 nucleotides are TGTGCCAGCAGCCATTGGGACAGGGGGCTATCTGGGGCCAACGTCCTGACTTTC. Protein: CASSHWDRGLSGANVLTF.

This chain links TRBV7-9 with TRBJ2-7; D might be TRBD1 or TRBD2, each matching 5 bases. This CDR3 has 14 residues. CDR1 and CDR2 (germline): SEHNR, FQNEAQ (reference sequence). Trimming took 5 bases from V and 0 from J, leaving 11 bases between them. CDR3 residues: CASSIGGTSYEQYF. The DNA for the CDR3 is TGTGCCAGCAGCATCGGTGGGACCTCCTACGAGCAGTACTTC. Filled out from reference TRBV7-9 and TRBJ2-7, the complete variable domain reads DTGVSQNPRHKITKRGQNVTFRCDPISEHNRLYWYRQTLGQGPEFLTYFQNEAQLEKSRLLSDRFSAERPKGSFSTLEIQRTEQGDSAMYLCASSIGGTSYEQYFGPGTRLTVT.

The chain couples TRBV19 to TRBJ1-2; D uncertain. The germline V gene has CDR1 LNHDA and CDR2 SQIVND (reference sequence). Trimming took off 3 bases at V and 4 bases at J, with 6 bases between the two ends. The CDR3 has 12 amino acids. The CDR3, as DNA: TGTGCCAGTAGTATGGCGGTCTATGGCTACACCTTC. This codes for CASSMAVYGYTF. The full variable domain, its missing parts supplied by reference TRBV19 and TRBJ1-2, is DGGITQSPKYLFRKEGQNVTLSCEQNLNHDAMYWYRQDPGQGLRLIYYSQIVNDFQKGDIAEGYSVSREKKESFPLTVTSAQKNPTAFYLCASSMAVYGYTFGSGTRLTVV.

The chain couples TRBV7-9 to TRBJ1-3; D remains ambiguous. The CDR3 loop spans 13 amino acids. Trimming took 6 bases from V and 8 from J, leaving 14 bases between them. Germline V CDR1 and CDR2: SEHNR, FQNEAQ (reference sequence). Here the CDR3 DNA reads TGTGCCAGCAGAAGGGCAGACGCTGACACCATATATTTT. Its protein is CASRRADADTIYF.

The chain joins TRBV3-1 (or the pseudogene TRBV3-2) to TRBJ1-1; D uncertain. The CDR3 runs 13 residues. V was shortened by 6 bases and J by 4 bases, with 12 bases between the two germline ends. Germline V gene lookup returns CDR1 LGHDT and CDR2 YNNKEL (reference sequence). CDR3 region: CASRNVKGTEAFF. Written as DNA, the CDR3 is TGTGCCAGCAGGAACGTCAAGGGCACTGAAGCTTTCTTT.

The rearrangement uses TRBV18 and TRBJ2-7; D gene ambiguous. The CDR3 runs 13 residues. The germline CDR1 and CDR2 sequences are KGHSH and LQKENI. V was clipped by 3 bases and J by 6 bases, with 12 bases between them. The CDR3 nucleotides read TGTGCCAGCTCACCGCAGCCCGAAGGCGAGCAGTACTTC. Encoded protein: CASSPQPEGEQYF. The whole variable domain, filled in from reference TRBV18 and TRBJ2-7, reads NAGVMQNPRHLVRRRGQEARLRCSPMKGHSHVYWYRQLPEEGLKFMVYLQKENIIDESGMPKERFSAEFPKEGPSILRIQQVVRGDSAAYFCASSPQPEGEQYFGPGTRLTVT.

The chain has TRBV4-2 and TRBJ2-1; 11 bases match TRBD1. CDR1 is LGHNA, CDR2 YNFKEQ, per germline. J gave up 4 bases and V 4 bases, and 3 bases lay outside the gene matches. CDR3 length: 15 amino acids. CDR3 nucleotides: TGTGCCAGCAGCCTCGGGACAGGGGGTTACAATGAGCAGTTCTTC. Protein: CASSLGTGGYNEQFF.

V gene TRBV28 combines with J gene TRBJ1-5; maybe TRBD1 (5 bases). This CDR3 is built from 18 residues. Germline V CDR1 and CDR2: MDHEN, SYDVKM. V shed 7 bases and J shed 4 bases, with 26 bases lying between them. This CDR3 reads CASIGSVGRDERNQPQHF. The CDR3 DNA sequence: TGTGCCAGCATCGGGTCTGTTGGCAGGGATGAACGGAATCAGCCCCAGCATTTT.